This entry is about one T cell receptor beta chain. Its antigen is unidentified. The CDR3 contains 14 residues. Trimming stripped 11 bases from V and 5 bases from J, with 18 bases between. Germline V gives CDR1 LNHDA, CDR2 SQIVND (reference sequence). This sample is part of a study of T cell responses to AZD1222 COVID-19 vaccine. Study observations and caveats: Dominant at 160-218 and 743-854, vaccine-associated CD4 TCRs also spanned spike.

Profiling relied on immunoSEQ multiplex PCR, and the TCRdb table lists in-frame clones only, not all of them. The sample has under 200,000 clones; about 92% are singletons. This chain connects TRBV19 to TRBJ2-2; a possible D gene is TRBD2 (6 bases). This TCR derives from an adult who received the MenACWY meningococcal vaccine as a control. The sequenced sample was peripheral blood, obtained 28 days after the second dose of the MenACWY control vaccine. CDR3 region: CAVGKGGMTGELFF. In DNA, the CDR3 is TGTGCCGTCGGTAAAGGAGGGATGACCGGGGAGCTGTTTTTT.